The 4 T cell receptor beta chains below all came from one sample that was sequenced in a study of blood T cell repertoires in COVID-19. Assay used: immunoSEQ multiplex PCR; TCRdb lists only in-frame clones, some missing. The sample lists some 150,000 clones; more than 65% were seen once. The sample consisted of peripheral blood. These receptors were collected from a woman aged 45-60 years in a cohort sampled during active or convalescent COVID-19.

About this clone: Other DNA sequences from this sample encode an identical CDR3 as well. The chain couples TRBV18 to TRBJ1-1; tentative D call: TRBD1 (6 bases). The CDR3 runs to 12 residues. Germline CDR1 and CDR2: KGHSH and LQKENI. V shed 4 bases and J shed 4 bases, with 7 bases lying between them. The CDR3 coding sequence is TGTGCCAGCTCACTACAGGGCACTGAAGCTTTCTTT. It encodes CASSLQGTEAFF.

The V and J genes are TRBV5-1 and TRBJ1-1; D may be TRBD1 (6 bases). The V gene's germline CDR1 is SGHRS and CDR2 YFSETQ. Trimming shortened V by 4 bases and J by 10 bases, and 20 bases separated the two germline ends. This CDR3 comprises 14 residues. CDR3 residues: CASSEGRSGVRAFF. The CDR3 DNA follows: TGCGCCAGCAGCGAAGGGCGCTCAGGGGTTCGAGCTTTCTTT.

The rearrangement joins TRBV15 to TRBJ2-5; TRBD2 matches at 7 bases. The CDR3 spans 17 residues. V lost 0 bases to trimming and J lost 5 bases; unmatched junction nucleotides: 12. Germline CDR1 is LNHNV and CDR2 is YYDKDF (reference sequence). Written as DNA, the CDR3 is TGTGCCACCAGCAGAGAGGAGCAGCGGGGTGGGTGGGAGACCCAGTACTTC. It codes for CATSREEQRGGWETQYF.

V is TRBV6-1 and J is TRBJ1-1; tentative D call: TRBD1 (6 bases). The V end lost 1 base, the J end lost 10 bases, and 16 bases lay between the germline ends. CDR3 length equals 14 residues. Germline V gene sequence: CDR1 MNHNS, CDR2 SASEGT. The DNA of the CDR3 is TGTGCCAGCAGTGAAGGCGGCAGGGGTCGAGCAGCTTTCTTT. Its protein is CASSEGGRGRAAFF.